A selection of T cell receptor beta chains follows, all from one sample in a study of breast tumors, draining lymph nodes, adjacent tissues. TCRdb called the multiplex PCR reads again in MiXCR, with one record for every CDR3 protein. This sample carries some 170,000 distinct CDR3 sequences, around a third of them seen once, and the ten largest clones take over 3.5%. The sample comprised axillary lymph node tissue. Receptors were obtained from a female donor with breast cancer. Some clones in this sample may be carry-over from other donors' samples. Each CDR3 is given with its conserved first and last residue. The order of the fields is J gene, clone size, V gene, D gene, CDR3 DNA, CDR3 protein. A D gene is named only where the DNA matches it firmly. Clone sizes are given selectively: once, few, many, or a class where the clone is expanded.

>TRBJ2-3|many|TRBV28|TRBD2
TGTGCCAGCGTCCCCGGGGAGGGGTCCACAGATACGCAGTATTTT
CASVPGEGSTDTQYF
>TRBJ2-3|many|TRBV19|NA
TGTGCCAGTAGTATCCAGGGCACAGATACGCAGTATTTT
CASSIQGTDTQYF
>TRBJ1-4|NA|TRBV6-4|NA
TGTGCCAGCAGGTTGGGGGGGCCGATTAATGAAAAACTGTTTTTT
CASRLGGPINEKLFF
>TRBJ2-7|few|TRBV4-2|NA
NA
CASSFYICSGWAGATYEQYF
>TRBJ1-5|many|TRBV28|NA
TGTGCCAGCAGTTTAAGCCCAGGAGGCTATCAGCCCCAGCATTTT
CASSLSPGGYQPQHF
>TRBJ1-5|NA|TRBV10-2|NA
TGCGCCAGCAGTGAGTCCGAGTATCAGCCCCAGCATTTT
CASSESEYQPQHF
>TRBJ2-7|many|TRBV28|TRBD2
TGTGCCAGCAGTTTATCCTGGACTAGCGGGGGGGACTACGAGCAGTACTTC
CASSLSWTSGGDYEQYF
>TRBJ1-4|once|TRBV20-1|TRBD1
TGCAGTGCTAGAGTGGGGACAGGGTCTGAAAAACTGTTTTTT
CSARVGTGSEKLFF
>TRBJ1-2|few|TRBV7-2|NA
TGTGCCAGCAGCTTAGTTTCCCAGAACTATGGCTACACCTTC
CASSLVSQNYGYTF
>TRBJ2-5|many|TRBV5-1|TRBD2
TGCGCCAGCAGCTTGGCCGGGACTAGCGGAGAGACCCAGTACTTC
CASSLAGTSGETQYF
>TRBJ2-7|many|TRBV9|NA
TGTGCCAGCAGCGTAGATGGCTACGAGCAGTACTTC
CASSVDGYEQYF
>TRBJ2-2|NA|TRBV9|TRBD2
TGTGCCAGCAGTAGCGGGGGGGCCAACACCGGGGAGCTGTTTTTT
CASSSGGANTGELFF
>TRBJ2-3|many|TRBV20-1|NA
TGCAGTGCTAGCCAAAGCACAGATACGCAGTATTTT
CSASQSTDTQYF
>TRBJ2-1|many|TRBV19|NA
TGTGCCAGTAGTATAGCCAAAGGGAGCAGCCGACGCTTC
CASSIAKGSSRRF
>TRBJ1-6|NA|TRBV6-1|NA
TGTGCCAGCAGCTCGGAAGTGTTAGGGGCAGGCAATTCACCCCTCCACTTT
CASSSEVLGAGNSPLHF
>TRBJ2-5|many|TRBV12-3/TRBV12-4|TRBD2
TGTGCCAGCAGTTTTGGAAGCGGAGCGGGGGAAGAGACCCAGTACTTC
CASSFGSGAGEETQYF
>TRBJ2-1|once|TRBV7-2|TRBD2
TGTACCAGCAGCTTTGATAGCGGGAGGGCATACAATGAGCAGCTCTTC
CTSSFDSGRAYNEQLF
>TRBJ2-7|many|TRBV12-3/TRBV12-4|NA
TGTGCCAGCAGTCAGACATATTCGACACCCGGGTACTTC
CASSQTYSTPGYF
>TRBJ1-5|many|TRBV20-1|NA
TGCAGTGCTAGAGATTTCGGTGGAAGGGCGAGCAATCAGCCCCAGCATTTT
CSARDFGGRASNQPQHF
>TRBJ1-5|many|TRBV19|NA
TGTGCCAGTAGCGGGGTTCTAGATCAGCCCCAGCATTTT
CASSGVLDQPQHF
>TRBJ2-3|NA|TRBV9|TRBD2
TGTGCCAGCAGCGCTCCAATAGCGGGGCCCACAGATACGCAGTATTTT
CASSAPIAGPTDTQYF
>TRBJ2-1|many|TRBV10-1|NA
TGCGCCAGCAGTGAGACAGGGTCGCGCTACAATGAGCAGTTCTTC
CASSETGSRYNEQFF
>TRBJ2-7|many|TRBV7-9|NA
TGTGCCAGCAGCGGGCGGAACAACTACGAGCAGTACTTC
CASSGRNNYEQYF
>TRBJ1-6|many|TRBV3-1|NA
TGTGCCAGCAGCCAAGTTCTCAGGGGCAATAATTCACCCCTCCACTTT
CASSQVLRGNNSPLHF
>TRBJ1-2|NA|TRBV6-5|TRBD1
TGTGCCAGCAGTCTCCGACAGGGCGGTTATGGCTACACCTTC
CASSLRQGGYGYTF
>TRBJ1-6|few|TRBV20-1|NA
TGCAGTGCTAGAGGTCCTTACAGTTCACCCCTCCACTTT
CSARGPYSSPLHF
>TRBJ2-7|many|TRBV7-2|TRBD2
TGTGCCAGCAGCTCCGGACTAGCGCTGTACGAGCAGTACTTC
CASSSGLALYEQYF
>TRBJ2-6|many|TRBV9|NA
TGTGCCAGCAGTGCAGGGGCTGGGGCCAACGTCCTGACTTTC
CASSAGAGANVLTF
>TRBJ2-7|NA|TRBV27|TRBD2
TGTGCCACCCGGATAGCGGGAGGGCTCGTCTACGAGCAGTACTTC
CATRIAGGLVYEQYF
>TRBJ1-1|NA|TRBV28|NA
TGTGCCACCTGGCCCCCAGCGAGCACTGAAGCTTTCTTT
CATWPPASTEAFF
>TRBJ1-4|many|TRBV3-1|NA
TGTGCCAGCAGCCAACCTCCGGGAGGGGTGCTGTTTTTT
CASSQPPGGVLFF
>TRBJ2-1|few|TRBV5-1|TRBD2
TGCGCCAGCAGCTTGTCTTCAGCGGGGGGGGGGGTCAATGAGCAGTTCTTC
CASSLSSAGGGVNEQFF
>TRBJ2-5|many|TRBV19|NA
TGTGCCAGTAACCGGGGCACGAGGGGGGAAGAGACCCAGTACTTC
CASNRGTRGEETQYF
>TRBJ2-1|NA|TRBV24-1|TRBD2
TGTGCCACCAGTGATTTGGCAACTAGCGAGAGGAATGGGCAGTTCTTC
CATSDLATSERNGQFF
>TRBJ1-5|many|TRBV4-2|TRBD1
TGTGCCAGCAGCCAGGGACAGGCCACCCATCAGCCCCAGCATTTT
CASSQGQATHQPQHF
>TRBJ1-2|many|TRBV20-1|NA
TGCAGTGCTAGTTACAGTCGGGGCTACACCTTC
CSASYSRGYTF
>TRBJ1-6|NA|TRBV20-1|NA
NA
CSATQLDGLPTMSSSSGHF